Listed below are T cell receptor beta chains from one sample, sequenced in a study of T cells in Graves' hyperthyroidism and ophthalmopathy. TCRdb passed the multiplex PCR reads through MiXCR, listing each CDR3 protein once. The sample contains about 420,000 distinct CDR3 sequences, roughly an eighth of which appear only once. The source material was blood. The receptors were sampled from a woman under 30 with Graves' hyperthyroidism. CDR3s include the opening cysteine and the closing phenylalanine or tryptophan. The order of the fields is J gene, D gene, clone size, V gene, CDR3 DNA, CDR3 protein. A D gene is named only where the DNA matches it firmly. Size tells how often a clone was seen (once, few, many) or the class of an expanded clone, and some rows leave it out.

TRBJ1-5,TRBD1,many,TRBV28,TGTGCCAGCAGTTTTTCGGACAGGGAAAATCAGCCCCAGCATTTT,CASSFSDRENQPQHF
TRBJ1-5,TRBD1,many,TRBV6-1,TGTGCCAGCAGTTGGGGTGGGACAGGGGATCAGCCCCAGCATTTT,CASSWGGTGDQPQHF
TRBJ1-2,TRBD1,-,TRBV30,TGTGCCTGGAGTGCCCGGGACAGGGACTATGGCTACACCTTC,CAWSARDRDYGYTF
TRBJ2-5,TRBD1,many,TRBV9,TGTGCCAGCAGCGTTCAGGGGGCTGGAGAGACCCAGTACTTC,CASSVQGAGETQYF
TRBJ2-7,-,many,TRBV12-5,TGTGCTAGTGGTCCTCCCATGGGTCAGACCTCCTACGAGCAGTACTTC,CASGPPMGQTSYEQYF
TRBJ2-5,TRBD1,-,TRBV19,TGTGCCAGTAGTATAGATGGGACAGGGCGCCAAGAGACCCAGTACTTC,CASSIDGTGRQETQYF
TRBJ1-2,TRBD1,many,TRBV12-3/TRBV12-4,TGTGCCAGCACCCCCGAAGACAGGGTTGTTGGCTACACCTTC,CASTPEDRVVGYTF
TRBJ2-7,TRBD2,few,TRBV20-1,TGCAGTGCGGACCGGACTAGCGGGAGAGGCGAGCAGTACTTC,CSADRTSGRGEQYF
TRBJ2-2,-,many,TRBV3-1,TGTGCCAGCAGCCCCTGGGACACCGGGGAGCTGTTTTTT,CASSPWDTGELFF
TRBJ1-2,TRBD1,many,TRBV15,TGTGCCACCAGCATAAACAGGGGACATGGCTACACCTTC,CATSINRGHGYTF
TRBJ2-7,TRBD2,many,TRBV7-9,TGTGCCAGCAGCTACACTAGCGGCGAGCAGTACTTC,CASSYTSGEQYF
TRBJ1-6,TRBD1,-,TRBV28,TGTGCCAGCAGCCCACTGACAGGGGTCTTTTCACCCCTCCACTTT,CASSPLTGVFSPLHF
TRBJ1-5,-,-,TRBV11-2,TGTGCCAGCAGCTCCTACCTTGAGGGTGTGAGCAATCAGCCCCAGCATTTT,CASSSYLEGVSNQPQHF
TRBJ1-5,TRBD1,many,TRBV6-1,TGTGCCAGCAGTGAAGCGGTGGGACAGGGCGGCAATCAGCCCCAGCATTTT,CASSEAVGQGGNQPQHF
TRBJ2-7,TRBD2,-,TRBV10-3,TGTGCCATCAAAGACATAGCGGGTTCCGAGCAGTACTTC,CAIKDIAGSEQYF
TRBJ2-7,TRBD1,many,TRBV7-2,TGTGCTACGGGACGGGACAGGTGGAGCTACGAGCAGTACTTC,CATGRDRWSYEQYF
TRBJ2-1,-,few,TRBV10-1,TGCGCCAGCAGTGACCACAATGAGCAGTTCTTC,CASSDHNEQFF
TRBJ2-7,TRBD2,-,TRBV20-1,TGCAGTGCTAGAGTGGCGGGAGTTTACGAGCAGTACTTC,CSARVAGVYEQYF
TRBJ1-5,TRBD1,few,TRBV5-1,TGCGCCAGCAGCCTAACAGGGGGCAATGGCAATCAGCCCCAGCATTTT,CASSLTGGNGNQPQHF
TRBJ2-7,TRBD2,many,TRBV2,TGTGCCAGCAGTGATTCGAGCGGGAGGAGTGAGCAGTACTTC,CASSDSSGRSEQYF
TRBJ2-7,-,-,TRBV5-4,TGTGCCAGCAGCTTTCGGGCAGGGGCCTCCGAGCAGTACTTC,CASSFRAGASEQYF
TRBJ1-2,-,-,TRBV30,TGTGCCTGGGGTAGTCGGAACTATGGCTACACCTTC,CAWGSRNYGYTF
TRBJ2-5,-,many,TRBV11-2,TGTGCCAGCAGCTTAGAGGCACTCCAAGAGACCCAGTACTTC,CASSLEALQETQYF
TRBJ2-7,TRBD2,few,TRBV6-2/TRBV6-3,TGTGCCAGCAGTACCTGGGGACTAGCGGGGTCCTACGAGCAGTACTTC,CASSTWGLAGSYEQYF
TRBJ2-1,TRBD1,many,TRBV4-1,TGCGCCAGCGGGGACAGCTTCTCCTACAATGAGCAGTTCTTC,CASGDSFSYNEQFF
TRBJ2-1,TRBD1,many,TRBV2,TGTGCCAGCACCCCGACAGGGATCTACAATGAGCAGTTCTTC,CASTPTGIYNEQFF
TRBJ2-1,-,-,TRBV10-1,TGCGCCACCCAGGGGGGGGATCGGGATGAGCAGTTCTTC,CATQGGDRDEQFF
TRBJ2-4,TRBD2,few,TRBV10-3,TGTGCCATCAGATCGGGACTAGCGGGAGACGCCGGAGCCAAAAACATTCAGTACTTC,CAIRSGLAGDAGAKNIQYF
TRBJ2-7,-,many,TRBV30,TGTGCCTGGAGGCTTACCTACGAGCAGTACTTC,CAWRLTYEQYF
TRBJ2-4,-,-,TRBV4-1,TGCGCCAGCAGCCAAGTTCTTCTAGCGTCCGCCAAAAACATTCAGTACTTC,CASSQVLLASAKNIQYF
TRBJ2-7,TRBD1,-,TRBV29-1,TGCAGCGTTTCCTCCGGGACAGGGGCACGCTACGAGCAGTACTTC,CSVSSGTGARYEQYF
TRBJ1-3,-,few,TRBV29-1,TGCAGCGTTCAGGGGTTCAATGGTGGAAACACCATATATTTT,CSVQGFNGGNTIYF
TRBJ1-1,-,few,TRBV7-8,TGTGCCAGCAGCCGACGGGACCAAGGGCCTGAAGCTTTCTTT,CASSRRDQGPEAFF
TRBJ2-7,-,many,TRBV28,TGTGGCGTGGGCCAAGGGGATTTCGAGCAGTACTTC,CGVGQGDFEQYF
TRBJ2-2,-,many,TRBV12-3/TRBV12-4,TGTGCCAGCAGGGACGTCGCGAACACCGGGGAGCTGTTTTTT,CASRDVANTGELFF
TRBJ2-3,TRBD2,many,TRBV27,TGTGCCAGCAGTCCCCACCCCTCTAGCGGGACAGATACGCAGTATTTT,CASSPHPSSGTDTQYF
TRBJ2-5,-,once,TRBV24-1,TGTGCCACCAGTGAGGTAGGGTTGGAGACCCAGTACTTC,CATSEVGLETQYF
TRBJ2-2,-,many,TRBV28,TGTGCCAGCAGTTTAGGTTGGCATCTTCACCTCAACGGGAGAGTCAGTTCCGGGGAGCTGTTTTTT,CASSLGWHLHLNGRVSSGELFF
TRBJ2-5,TRBD2,many,TRBV5-1,TGCGCCAGCGGGACTAGCGGGAGTTCCGGAGAGACCCAGTACTTC,CASGTSGSSGETQYF
TRBJ1-1,-,-,TRBV2,TGTGCCAACAGAGGACAGTTGAACACTGAAGCTTTCTTT,CANRGQLNTEAFF
TRBJ2-7,-,few,TRBV9,TGTGCCAGCAGCGTAGGGCCTGTGAGCGAGCAGTACTTC,CASSVGPVSEQYF